These 7 T cell receptor beta chains were sequenced from one sample in a study of OX40 agonist ivuxolimab in advanced cancers. Using immunoSEQ multiplex PCR, the repertoire was profiled, and TCRdb retains in-frame clones only, with some absent. Of 20,000 to 25,000 clones detected, more than 85% appear once; the ten largest clones hold 20% to 25%. Here the sequenced sample was CD4+ or CD8+ T cells sorted from blood, taken in a trial of the OX40 agonist ivuxolimab. All receptors come from an adult with an advanced solid tumor such as melanoma, head and neck, liver or kidney cancer.

The chain uses TRBV5-4 and TRBJ1-5; 7 nucleotides agree with TRBD1. Germline V gene sequence: CDR1 SGHNT, CDR2 YYREEE (reference sequence). This CDR3 region has 13 residues. The V and J ends lost 7 bases and 5 bases, in that order; junction bases with no gene match: 6. CDR3 DNA: TGTGCCAGCGGCCAACAGGGGTATCAGCCCCAGCATTTT. This translates into CASGQQGYQPQHF.

The V call is TRBV4-2, the J call TRBJ2-5, with D perhaps matching TRBD1 (7 bases). TRBJ2-7 matches the DNA end more closely, so the J call is doubtful. The CDR3 contains 18 residues. Germline CDR1 is LGHNA and CDR2 is YNFKEQ. CDR3 sequence: CASSQDGTRQGYSYEQYF. DNA for the CDR3: TGTGCCAGCAGCCAAGATGGGACTCGACAGGGATACTCCTACGAGCAGTACTTC.

The chain joins TRBV10-2 to TRBJ2-5; TRBD1 matches at 8 bases. Germline V gene data show CDR1 as WSHSY and CDR2 as SAAADI. The ends lost 4 bases at V and 5 bases at J; junction bases unmatched: 6. There are 14 residues in the CDR3. The CDR3 DNA follows: TGCGCCAGCAGTGGGACAGGGCCGAGCGAGACCCAGTACTTC. The encoded protein is CASSGTGPSETQYF.

The rearrangement links TRBV9 to TRBJ2-3; weak D call: TRBD1 (5 bases). Germline CDR1 SGDLS, CDR2 YYNGEE. The CDR3 is 14 amino acids. V lost 0 bases and J 0 bases, leaving 5 bases between the germline ends. CDR3 nucleotides: TGTGCCAGCAGCGTAGAGGGGAGCACAGATACGCAGTATTTT. Protein sequence: CASSVEGSTDTQYF.

This chain joins TRBV7-2 and TRBJ2-1; D remains ambiguous. V was shortened by 1 base and J by 8 bases, with 12 bases between the two germline ends. Germline V CDR1 and CDR2: SGHTA, FQGNSA. The CDR3 length is 14 residues. The CDR3 spells CASSLDGPLDEQFF. In nucleotides, the CDR3 is TGTGCCAGCAGCTTAGATGGGCCCTTAGATGAGCAGTTCTTC. Full variable domain (rest looked up from reference TRBV7-2 and TRBJ2-1): GAGVSQSPSNKVTEKGKDVELRCDPISGHTALYWYRQSLGQGLEFLIYFQGNSAPDKSGLPSDRFSAERTGGSVSTLTIQRTQQEDSAVYLCASSLDGPLDEQFFGPGTRLTVL.

The rearrangement uses TRBV29-1 and TRBJ1-4; 7 nucleotides align to TRBD1. The CDR3 runs 13 residues. The V gene's germline CDR1 is SQVTM and CDR2 ANQGSEA. V was pared by 6 bases and J by 7 bases, with 8 bases of the junction left unmatched. CDR3 protein: CSVTPRQGEKLFF. The CDR3 nucleotides read TGCAGCGTCACCCCCCGACAGGGTGAAAAACTGTTTTTT.

The chain joins TRBV11-2 to TRBJ2-7, with D hard to call. V lost 5 bases to trimming and J lost 1 base, with 9 bases between them. CDR1 and CDR2 from the germline V gene are SGHAT and FQNNGV. CDR3 size: 13 residues. CDR3 region: CASSQSGSYEQYF. CDR3 DNA: TGTGCCAGCAGCCAGTCCGGGTCCTACGAGCAGTACTTC.